The subject of this entry is one T cell receptor (beta chain). The antigen is unknown. Clones were sequenced by immunoSEQ multiplex PCR, and TCRdb holds only the in-frame ones, with some missing. The sample includes some 150,000 clones, around 94% seen only once; the top ten take over 0.95%. CDR1 is SGHTA, CDR2 FQGNSA, per germline. CDR3 size: 13 residues. The V and J ends lost 5 bases and 12 bases respectively, with 19 bases between them. The sample comes from a study of T cell responses to AZD1222 COVID-19 vaccine. General study results and limits: Seropositive status at baseline applied to only a handful of AZD1222 recipients. There were mostly white British donors and more females than males, and clonal diversity was possibly underestimated.

The TCR sequence derives from an adult in good health. The specimen comprised peripheral blood, sampled on day 0 of AZD1222 vaccination. This rearrangement joins TRBV7-2 to TRBJ1-1, with D tentatively TRBD1 (5 bases). CDR3 DNA: TGTGCCAGCAGCACCCGGACAACATCCGAGCCTTTCTTT. It codes for CASSTRTTSEPFF.